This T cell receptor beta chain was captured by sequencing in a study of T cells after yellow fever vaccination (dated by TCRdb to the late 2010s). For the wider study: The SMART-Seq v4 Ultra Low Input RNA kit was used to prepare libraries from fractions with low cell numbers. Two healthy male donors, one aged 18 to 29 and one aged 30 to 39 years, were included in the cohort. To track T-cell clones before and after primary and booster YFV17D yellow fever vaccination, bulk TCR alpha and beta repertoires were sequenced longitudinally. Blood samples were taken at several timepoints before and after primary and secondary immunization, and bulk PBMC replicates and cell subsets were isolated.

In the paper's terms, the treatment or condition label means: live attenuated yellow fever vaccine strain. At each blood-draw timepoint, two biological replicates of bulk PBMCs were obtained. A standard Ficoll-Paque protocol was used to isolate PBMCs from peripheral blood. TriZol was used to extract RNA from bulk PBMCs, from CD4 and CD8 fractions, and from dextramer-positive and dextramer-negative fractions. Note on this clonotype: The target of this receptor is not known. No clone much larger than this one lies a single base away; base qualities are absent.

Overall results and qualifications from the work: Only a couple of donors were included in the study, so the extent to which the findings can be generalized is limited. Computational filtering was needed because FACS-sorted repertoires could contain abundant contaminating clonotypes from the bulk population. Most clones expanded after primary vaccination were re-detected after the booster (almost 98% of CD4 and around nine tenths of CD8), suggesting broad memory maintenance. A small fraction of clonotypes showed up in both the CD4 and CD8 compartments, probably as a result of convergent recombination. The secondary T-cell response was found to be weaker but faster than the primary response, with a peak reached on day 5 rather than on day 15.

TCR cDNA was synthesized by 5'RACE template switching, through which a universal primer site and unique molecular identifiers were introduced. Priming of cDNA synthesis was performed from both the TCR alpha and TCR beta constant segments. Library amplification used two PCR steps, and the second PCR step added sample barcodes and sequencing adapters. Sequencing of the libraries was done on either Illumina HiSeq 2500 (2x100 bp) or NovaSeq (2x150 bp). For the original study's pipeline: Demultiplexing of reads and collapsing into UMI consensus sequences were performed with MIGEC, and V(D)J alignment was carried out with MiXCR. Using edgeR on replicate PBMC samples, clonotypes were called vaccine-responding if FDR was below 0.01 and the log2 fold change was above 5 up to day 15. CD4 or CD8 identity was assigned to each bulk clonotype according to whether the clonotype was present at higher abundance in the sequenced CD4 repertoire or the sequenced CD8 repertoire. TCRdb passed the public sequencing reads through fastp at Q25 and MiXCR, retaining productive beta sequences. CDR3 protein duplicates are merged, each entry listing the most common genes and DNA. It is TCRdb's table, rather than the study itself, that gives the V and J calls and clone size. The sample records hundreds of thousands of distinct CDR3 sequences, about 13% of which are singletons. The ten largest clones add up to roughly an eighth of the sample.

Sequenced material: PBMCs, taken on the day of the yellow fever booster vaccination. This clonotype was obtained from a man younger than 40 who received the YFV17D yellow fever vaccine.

The CDR3 is CASSLGQAPEKLFF. The DNA is TGCGCCAGCTCCTTGGGACAGGCACCTGAAAAACTGTTTTTT. The chain uses TRBV5-1 and TRBJ1-4; 8 middle bases align to TRBD1. The CDR3 sequence holds 14 residues, the cysteine and phenylalanine included. Only the CDR3 DNA is retained, 42 bases long and in frame from the first base. Trimming accounts for 7 bases at V and 7 bases at J, while the number of junction bases matched to no gene is 9. CDR1 and CDR2 are read off the germline V gene as SGHRS and YFSETQ.